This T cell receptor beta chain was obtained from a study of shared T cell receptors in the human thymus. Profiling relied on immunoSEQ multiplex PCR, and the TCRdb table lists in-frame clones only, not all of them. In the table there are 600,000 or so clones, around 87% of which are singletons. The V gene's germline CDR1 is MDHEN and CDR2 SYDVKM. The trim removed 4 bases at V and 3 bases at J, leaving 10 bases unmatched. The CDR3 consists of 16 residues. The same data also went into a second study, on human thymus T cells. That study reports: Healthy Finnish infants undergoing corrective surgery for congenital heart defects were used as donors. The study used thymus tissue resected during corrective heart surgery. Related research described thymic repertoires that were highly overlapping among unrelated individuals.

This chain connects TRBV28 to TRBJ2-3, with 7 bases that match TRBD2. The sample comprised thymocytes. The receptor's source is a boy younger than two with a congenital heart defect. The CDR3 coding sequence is TGTGCCAGCAGTTCAGAGCGGGGTGGAAATACAGATACGCAGTATTTT. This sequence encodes CASSSERGGNTDTQYF.